There are a few counts of the clone carrying this TCR beta chain. Its specificity is unknown. CDR1 is LGHNA and CDR2 is YNFKEQ in the germline V gene. Trimming removed 0 bases from V and 4 bases from J, with 12 bases in between. This CDR3 spans 16 amino acids. TCRdb reanalysed the reads using MiXCR and keeps one entry per CDR3 protein. The repertoire holds some 300,000 distinct CDR3 sequences, with around 10% as singletons. The sample is drawn from a study of T cell repertoires in cytomegalovirus infection. For the study at large: From public TCR beta signatures came an indication of both CMV infection and matching HLA type. The study, taken as a whole, reports: Public TCR beta family frequency separated CMV-and-HLA carriers, including in an independent cohort. HLA-C-restricted CMV-specific TCR beta clonotypes prevailed in the ex vivo response.

J is TRBJ2-2 and V is TRBV4-2; D might be TRBD2 (5 bases). This TCR derives from a human donor in good health (CMV status not recorded). Some clones in this sample may be carry-over from other donors' samples. Material: PBMCs. DNA for the CDR3: TGTGCCAGCAGCCAAGATCTGAGGGTGCGCACCGGGGAGCTGTTTTTT. Residues: CASSQDLRVRTGELFF.